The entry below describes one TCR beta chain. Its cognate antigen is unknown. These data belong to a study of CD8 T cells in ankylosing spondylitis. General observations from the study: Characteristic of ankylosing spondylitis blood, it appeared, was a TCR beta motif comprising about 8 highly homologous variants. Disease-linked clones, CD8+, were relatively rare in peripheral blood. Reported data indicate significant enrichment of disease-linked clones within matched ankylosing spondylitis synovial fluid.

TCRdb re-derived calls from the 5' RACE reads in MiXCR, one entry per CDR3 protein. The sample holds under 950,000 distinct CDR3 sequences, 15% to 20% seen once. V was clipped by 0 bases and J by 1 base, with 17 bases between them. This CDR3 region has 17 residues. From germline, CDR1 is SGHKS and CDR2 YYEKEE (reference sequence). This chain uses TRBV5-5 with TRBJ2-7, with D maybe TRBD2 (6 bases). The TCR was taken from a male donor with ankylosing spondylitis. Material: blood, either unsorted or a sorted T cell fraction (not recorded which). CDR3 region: CASSLEPGGTRSYEQYF. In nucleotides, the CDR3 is TGTGCCAGCAGCTTGGAACCCGGGGGTACGAGATCCTACGAGCAGTACTTC.